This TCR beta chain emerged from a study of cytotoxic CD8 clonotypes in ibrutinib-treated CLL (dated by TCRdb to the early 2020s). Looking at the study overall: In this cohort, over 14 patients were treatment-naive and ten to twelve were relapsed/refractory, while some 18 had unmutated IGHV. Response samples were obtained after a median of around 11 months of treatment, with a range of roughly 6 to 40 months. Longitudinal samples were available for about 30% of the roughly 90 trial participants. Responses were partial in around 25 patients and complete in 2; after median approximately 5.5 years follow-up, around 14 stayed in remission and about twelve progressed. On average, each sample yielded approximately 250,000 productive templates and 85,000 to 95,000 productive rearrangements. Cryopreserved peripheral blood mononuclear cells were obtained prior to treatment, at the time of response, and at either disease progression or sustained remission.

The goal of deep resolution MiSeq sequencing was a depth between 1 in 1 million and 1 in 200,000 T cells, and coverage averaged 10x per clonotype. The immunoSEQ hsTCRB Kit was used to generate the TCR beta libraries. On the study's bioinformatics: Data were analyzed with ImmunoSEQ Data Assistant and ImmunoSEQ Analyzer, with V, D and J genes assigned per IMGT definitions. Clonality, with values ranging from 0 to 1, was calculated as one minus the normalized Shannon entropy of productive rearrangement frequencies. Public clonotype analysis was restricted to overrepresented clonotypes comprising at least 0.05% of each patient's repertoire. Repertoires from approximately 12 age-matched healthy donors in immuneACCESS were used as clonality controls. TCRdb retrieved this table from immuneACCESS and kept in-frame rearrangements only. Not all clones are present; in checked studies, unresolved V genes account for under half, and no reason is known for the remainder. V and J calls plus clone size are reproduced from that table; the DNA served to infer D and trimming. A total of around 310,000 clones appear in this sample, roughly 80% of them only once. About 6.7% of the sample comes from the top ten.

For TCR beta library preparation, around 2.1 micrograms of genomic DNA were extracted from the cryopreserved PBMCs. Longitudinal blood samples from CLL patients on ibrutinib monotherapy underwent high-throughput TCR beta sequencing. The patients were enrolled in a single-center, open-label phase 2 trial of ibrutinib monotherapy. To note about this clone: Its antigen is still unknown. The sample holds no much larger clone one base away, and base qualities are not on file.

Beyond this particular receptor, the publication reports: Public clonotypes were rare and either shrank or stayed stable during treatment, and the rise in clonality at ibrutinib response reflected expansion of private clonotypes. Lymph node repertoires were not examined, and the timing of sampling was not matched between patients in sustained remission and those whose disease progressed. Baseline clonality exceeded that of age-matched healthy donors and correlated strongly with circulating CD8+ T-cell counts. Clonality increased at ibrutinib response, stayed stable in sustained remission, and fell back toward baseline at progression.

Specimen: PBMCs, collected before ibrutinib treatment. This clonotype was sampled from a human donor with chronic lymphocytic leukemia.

Here is the DNA: TGTGCCAGCAAGATCAGGCAGGGGTCCTCCGAGACCCAGTACTTC. It codes for CASKIRQGSSETQYF. The chain is encoded by TRBV2 joined to TRBJ2-5; D gene: possibly TRBD1, on 6 matching bases. Taken from the germline V gene, the CDR1 and CDR2 loops are SNHLY and FYNNEI. Deletion took 7 bases off V and 5 bases off J, with a span of 20 bases between the germline ends. There are 15 amino acids in the CDR3, from cysteine to phenylalanine inclusive. The retained sequence is limited to the CDR3, 45 bases, with the frame set at the first base.